The present T cell receptor beta chain was sequenced within a study of cytomegalovirus exposure and HLA in healthy donors. Vbeta (60) and Jbeta (13) primers were used in the PCR. Clones were sequenced by immunoSEQ multiplex PCR, and TCRdb holds only the in-frame ones, with some missing. Found here are under 200,000 clones, roughly 77% of them singletons; the top ten hold 1%. The CDR3 runs to 16 residues. V was clipped by 3 bases and J by 0 bases, with 13 bases between them. In germline, CDR1 is SGDLS, CDR2 YYNGEE. J is TRBJ1-3 and V is TRBV9; TRBD1 is a possible D gene (6 bases). The receptor was isolated from a woman aged 50 to 60 in good health and CMV-seropositive. Sample: PBMCs. The CDR3 DNA is TGTGCCAGCAGCGCAGGACAGTTCAACTCTGGAAACACCATATATTTT. It encodes CASSAGQFNSGNTIYF.